Below are 3 T cell receptor beta chains sequenced from a single sample in a study of blood T cell dynamics during melanoma immunotherapy. Time point: week 3, after first cycle of checkpoint inhibitor. Here immunoSEQ multiplex PCR was the method, and the copy in TCRdb shows in-frame clones only, minus some. The sample has about 12,000 clones, more than 75% seen once. The source was blood, collected from a patient treated with checkpoint blockade. These receptors were collected from a human donor with melanoma.

The CDR3 region is CASSELSPSGRSEQFF. Written as DNA, the CDR3 is TGTGCCAGCAGTGAATTGTCTCCTAGCGGGAGGTCTGAGCAGTTCTTC. The V gene is TRBV6-1, the J gene TRBJ2-1; TRBD2 aligns across 11 bases. Germline V gene sequence: CDR1 MNHNS, CDR2 SASEGT. The CDR3 runs 16 residues. The V and J ends lost 2 bases and 9 bases, in that order; junction bases with no gene match: 9.

The chain joins TRBV5-4 to TRBJ1-4; TRBD1 matches 11 bases. Germline V gene lookup returns CDR1 SGHNT and CDR2 YYREEE (reference sequence). This CDR3 is 15 amino acids long. V lost 1 base to trimming and J lost 5 bases; unmatched junction nucleotides: 1. Written as DNA, the CDR3 is TGTGCCAGCAGCTTGTGGGACAGGGGGAATGAAAAACTGTTTTTT. It translates to CASSLWDRGNEKLFF.

The chain joins TRBV5-1 to TRBJ2-3; TRBD2 matches 8 bases. This CDR3 has 15 residues. J lost 4 bases, V lost 7 bases, and 11 bases had no gene match. Germline lookup yields CDR1 SGHRS and CDR2 YFSETQ. The DNA for the CDR3 is TGCGCCAGCTCTCGGGGCGGGGGGAGCTCAGATACGCAGTATTTT. Encoded protein: CASSRGGGSSDTQYF.